Listed below are T cell receptor beta chains from one sample, sequenced in a study of shared clonotypes between healthy human individuals. This table comes from immunoSEQ multiplex PCR, and its TCRdb copy is limited to in-frame clones, with some not included. The repertoire has some 2,500,000 clones, roughly 92% of them found once; the top ten carry more than 0.35%. Sequencing was carried out using naive CD4+ T cells from PBMCs. These TCRs come from a man younger than 35 in good health. Some clones in this sample may be carry-over from other donors' samples. The CDR3 runs from the conserved cysteine through the conserved F or W. A D gene is named only where the DNA matches it firmly. Only some rows state a clone size, as once, few, many or a class for expanded clones.

V gene	J gene	D gene	clone size	CDR3 protein	CDR3 DNA
TRBV28	TRBJ1-2	TRBD1	.	CANIRQGGVDGYTF	TGTGCCAACATTAGACAGGGAGGAGTGGATGGCTACACCTTC
TRBV5-1	TRBJ2-5	.	.	CASSSRVWSEETQYF	TGCGCCAGCAGCTCCAGGGTGTGGTCCGAAGAGACCCAGTACTTC
TRBV4-2	TRBJ2-7	.	.	CASSQGWQTPYEQYF	TGTGCCAGCAGCCAAGGGTGGCAGACTCCCTACGAGCAGTACTTC
TRBV7-6	TRBJ2-3	.	.	CASSLSGGAVGRTDTQYF	TGTGCCAGCAGCTTGTCCGGCGGGGCGGTCGGGCGCACAGATACGCAGTATTTT
TRBV21-1	TRBJ1-1	.	.	CASSKFTGDRAEAFF	TGTGCCAGCAGCAAATTTACAGGGGATCGGGCTGAAGCTTTCTTT
TRBV28	TRBJ2-1	.	once	CASSSTSSSYNEQFF	TGTGCCAGCAGCAGTACTAGCAGCTCATACAATGAGCAGTTCTTC
TRBV4-1	TRBJ1-2	TRBD1	few	CASSLGQGTDYGYTF	TGCGCCAGCAGCCTGGGACAGGGGACTGACTATGGCTACACCTTC
TRBV11-3	TRBJ2-1	.	.	CASSFRAFNEQFF	TGTGCCAGCAGCTTTCGCGCGTTTAATGAGCAGTTCTTC
TRBV27	TRBJ2-7	.	.	CASSADSRTYEQYF	TGTGCCAGCAGTGCCGACTCGCGGACCTACGAGCAGTACTTC
TRBV7-9	TRBJ2-1	.	.	CASSSRRDNEQFF	TGTGCCAGCAGCTCAAGGCGGGACAATGAGCAGTTCTTC
TRBV23-1	TRBJ2-7	TRBD2	.	CASCLTSGWDEQYF	TGCGCCAGCTGCCTGACTAGCGGGTGGGACGAGCAGTACTTC
TRBV27	TRBJ1-5	.	.	CATSGQPQHF	TGTGCCACCTCGGGCCAGCCCCAGCATTTT
TRBV11-2	TRBJ2-1	TRBD2	.	CASSLGASGSFYEQFF	TGTGCCAGCAGCTTAGGGGCGAGCGGGAGTTTCTATGAGCAGTTCTTC
TRBV6-6	TRBJ1-1	.	few	CASSLSLNTEAFF	TGTGCCAGCAGTTTATCCCTGAACACTGAAGCTTTCTTT
TRBV4-1	TRBJ1-3	TRBD1	.	CASSQDRVGNTIYF	TGCGCCAGCAGCCAGGACAGGGTGGGGAACACCATATATTTT
TRBV2	TRBJ2-1	.	.	CASSDRTLYNEQFF	TGTGCCAGCAGTGATCGAACACTCTACAATGAGCAGTTCTTC
TRBV7-3	TRBJ2-1	.	.	CASSKQGIDEQFF	TGTGCCAGCAGCAAACAGGGTATCGATGAGCAGTTCTTC
TRBV7-9	TRBJ2-1	TRBD2	.	CASSYRRGGRALDEQFF	TGTGCCAGCAGCTACCGGCGGGGCGGGAGGGCCTTGGATGAGCAGTTCTTC
TRBV10-2	TRBJ2-7	.	.	CASNDLLGEQYF	TGCGCCAGCAACGACCTACTTGGGGAGCAGTACTTC
TRBV15	TRBJ2-1	.	.	CATSPRLSVGDPYNEQFF	TGTGCCACCAGCCCCCGGCTATCCGTGGGGGATCCTTACAATGAGCAGTTCTTC
TRBV4-3	TRBJ2-7	.	once	CASSQDVVRGYEQYF	TGCGCCAGCAGCCAAGATGTTGTCAGGGGTTACGAGCAGTACTTC
TRBV18	TRBJ1-5	.	.	CASSPDAPRVQPQHF	TGTGCCAGCTCACCGGACGCGCCGAGAGTGCAGCCCCAGCATTTT
TRBV19	TRBJ2-7	.	.	CASTQPGAYEQYF	TGTGCCAGTACCCAACCGGGGGCCTACGAGCAGTACTTC
TRBV10-1	TRBJ2-1	TRBD2	.	CASSGGLAGGVHNEQFF	TGCGCCAGCAGTGGCGGACTAGCGGGAGGCGTCCACAATGAGCAGTTCTTC
TRBV11-2	TRBJ2-7	TRBD1	.	CASSLGAGGYEQYF	TGTGCCAGCAGCTTAGGGGCAGGGGGCTACGAGCAGTACTTC
TRBV27	TRBJ2-7	TRBD1	.	CARPGTGSTYEQYF	TGTGCCAGGCCAGGGACAGGGAGTACCTACGAGCAGTACTTC
TRBV5-4	TRBJ2-3	TRBD2	.	CASSFGTSKDTQYF	TGTGCCAGCAGCTTCGGGACTAGCAAAGATACGCAGTATTTT
TRBV6-5	TRBJ2-4	TRBD1	.	CASSTPGQEGIQYF	TGTGCCAGCAGCACTCCGGGACAGGAGGGCATTCAGTACTTC
TRBV6-5	TRBJ1-2	.	.	CVVPGDPGYTF	TGTGTCGTTCCAGGGGACCCTGGCTACACCTTC
TRBV19	TRBJ2-7	TRBD2	.	CASSIAHSGTSGASYEQYF	TGTGCCAGTAGTATAGCCCACTCCGGGACTAGCGGAGCCTCCTACGAGCAGTACTTC
TRBV5-1	TRBJ1-2	.	.	CASSFEGVAALGYTF	TGCGCCAGCAGCTTTGAGGGGGTGGCCGCTCTCGGCTACACCTTC
TRBV5-1	TRBJ2-7	.	.	CASSLQGSGTSEQYF	TGCGCCAGCAGCCTCCAGGGTAGCGGTACCTCCGAGCAGTACTTC
TRBV15	TRBJ2-7	TRBD2	.	CATSTPARRREYHEQYF	TGTGCCACCAGCACACCAGCCCGACGGCGGGAGTACCACGAGCAGTACTTC
TRBV7-3	TRBJ1-6	.	.	CASSLDRSDNSPLHF	TGTGCCAGCAGCTTGGACAGATCAGATAATTCACCCCTCCACTTT
TRBV9	TRBJ2-1	.	.	CASSVDSYDEQFF	TGTGCCAGCAGCGTAGACAGTTACGATGAGCAGTTCTTC
TRBV18	TRBJ2-1	TRBD1	.	CASSLWTGSHNEQFF	TGTGCCAGCTCACTTTGGACAGGGTCCCACAATGAGCAGTTCTTC
TRBV11-2	TRBJ1-1	.	once	CASSITSQGPTEAFF	TGTGCCAGCAGCATAACGTCACAGGGCCCCACTGAAGCTTTCTTT
TRBV7-3	TRBJ2-1	.	.	CASSLTTTGNEQFF	TGTGCCAGCAGCTTGACTACGACGGGCAATGAGCAGTTCTTC
TRBV5-1	TRBJ2-3	TRBD2	.	CASSLFSGRGADTQYF	TGCGCCAGCAGCTTATTTAGCGGGAGAGGCGCAGATACGCAGTATTTT
TRBV2	TRBJ2-7	.	once	CASSEARAFRYF	TGTGCCAGCAGTGAAGCGCGGGCGTTTCGGTACTTC
TRBV5-1	TRBJ1-1	.	few	CASSLEQGNTEAFF	TGCGCCAGCAGCTTGGAACAGGGGAACACTGAAGCTTTCTTT
TRBV28	TRBJ2-7	TRBD1	.	CASSLGGGQGSYEQYF	TGTGCCAGCAGTTTAGGGGGGGGACAGGGCTCCTACGAGCAGTACTTC
TRBV21-1	TRBJ2-2	.	.	CASSKEAPSGRDGELFF	TGTGCCAGCAGCAAAGAGGCCCCTAGCGGGAGGGACGGGGAGCTGTTTTTT
TRBV6-8	TRBJ2-2	TRBD1	.	CASSAETGGKPKNTGELFF	TGTGCCAGCAGTGCCGAGACAGGGGGCAAGCCTAAAAACACCGGGGAGCTGTTTTTT
TRBV7-9	TRBJ2-5	.	.	CASSLGRGDLKETQYF	TGTGCCAGCAGCTTAGGCAGGGGGGATTTAAAAGAGACCCAGTACTTC
TRBV28	TRBJ1-2	.	.	CASSLLNNYGYTF	TGTGCCAGCAGTTTACTGAATAACTATGGCTACACCTTC
TRBV30	TRBJ2-7	TRBD2	.	CAWGPAGGPYEQYF	TGTGCCTGGGGTCCGGCGGGAGGGCCCTACGAGCAGTACTTC
TRBV7-9	TRBJ1-5	.	.	CASSLVGQPQHF	TGTGCCAGCAGCTTAGTCGGCCAGCCCCAGCATTTT